These 25 T cell receptor beta chains originate from one sample sequenced in a study of blood T cells in healthy people across ages. The second PCR ran about 6 to 11 cycles with a sample-barcoded 5' primer and J-beta primers. TCRdb reanalysed the 5' RACE reads using MiXCR and keeps one entry per CDR3 protein. The sample lists about 1.7 million distinct CDR3 sequences; 25% to 30% were seen once. The sequenced sample was blood. These receptors all come from a woman in her 30s in good health.

The V gene is TRBV5-1, the J gene TRBJ2-1, with D perhaps TRBD1 or TRBD2 (5 bases each). Trimming left V 3 bases short and J 5 bases short, with 15 bases between. Germline V gene sequence: CDR1 SGHRS, CDR2 YFSETQ. The CDR3 spans 15 residues. The CDR3 is CASSWGPLRDNEQFF. In DNA form, the CDR3 reads TGCGCCAGCAGCTGGGGCCCTCTGCGGGACAATGAGCAGTTCTTC.

In DNA form, the CDR3 reads TGTGCCAGCAGCTTTCGGGAGTTAAACAATGAGCAGTTCTTC. Its protein product is CASSFRELNNEQFF. The V gene is TRBV7-9, the J gene TRBJ2-1, with D possibly being TRBD2 (6 bases). V dropped 3 bases and J dropped 5 bases, with 11 bases sitting between them. Looked up from germline, CDR1 is SEHNR and CDR2 is FQNEAQ (reference sequence). The CDR3 covers 14 residues.

This chain connects TRBV6-5 to TRBJ2-6; D not resolved. The germline V gene has CDR1 MNHEY and CDR2 SVGAGI. The CDR3 contains 16 residues. Trimming removed 1 base at V and 2 bases at J, with 9 bases between. This CDR3 is CASSYFASPGANVLTF. The CDR3 DNA follows: TGTGCCAGCAGTTACTTCGCCTCTCCTGGGGCCAACGTCCTGACTTTC.

The chain has TRBV20-1 and TRBJ2-1, with 7 bases that match TRBD2. The CDR3 spans 16 residues. Trimming at V came to 0 bases and at J to 6 bases, leaving 11 bases not matched to a gene. Germline V gene sequence: CDR1 DFQATT, CDR2 SNEGSKA (reference sequence). The CDR3 here is CSARDSGWSGGNEQFF. In nucleotides, the CDR3 is TGCAGTGCTAGAGATAGCGGGTGGAGTGGAGGCAATGAGCAGTTCTTC.

On this clonotype itself: At one boundary the junction diverges from the germline segment, which might be a read error. J is TRBJ1-1 and V is TRBV2; tentatively, D is TRBD1 (6 bases). CDR3 length equals 14 residues. The germline CDR1 and CDR2 sequences are SNHLY and FYNNEI. In DNA, the CDR3 is TGTGCCAGCAGGAACAGGGACCCGAACACTGAAACTTTCTTT. It codes for CASRNRDPNTETFF.

This clonotype was seen a handful of times. CDR3 bases: TGTGCCAGCAGTTTCTCTGGGCTCAGGGAAAAACTGTTTTTT. It is translated as CASSFSGLREKLFF. J is TRBJ1-4 and V is TRBV12-3 or TRBV12-4; D is unclear. CDR3 length equals 14 residues. Trimming pared 3 bases from V and 8 bases from J, leaving 13 bases between.

The CDR3 nucleotides are TGCAGTGCCGAGAACCGGGGTATGGCAGATACGCAGTATTTT. Translation gives CSAENRGMADTQYF. The genes are TRBV20-1 and TRBJ2-3, with a possible D match to TRBD2 (5 bases). Per the germline V gene, CDR1 is DFQATT and CDR2 is SNEGSKA (reference sequence). There are 14 residues in the CDR3. V lost 6 bases and J lost 4, with 17 bases in between.

This clonotype was observed a few times. The rearrangement uses TRBV7-3 and TRBJ2-7; D possibly uses TRBD1 or TRBD2 (5 bases each). Germline CDR1 and CDR2: SGHTA and FQGTGA. Between the trimmed V and J ends, which lost 1 base and 1 base, there was a span of 11 bases. CDR3 length: 15 amino acids. The CDR3 region is CASSLSGRESYEQYF. The CDR3, as DNA: TGTGCCAGCAGCTTAAGTGGCAGGGAGTCCTACGAGCAGTACTTC.

The chain uses TRBV12-3 or TRBV12-4 and TRBJ2-4; TRBD1 matches at 7 bases. The length of the CDR3 is 11 residues. Unmatched junction bases numbered 6, after V lost 6 bases and J lost 13 bases. CDR3 nucleotide sequence: TGTGCCAGCAGCACAGGGGACGGGCAGTACTTC. This codes for CASSTGDGQYF.

This clonotype was detected only a few times. The chain uses TRBV24-1 and TRBJ1-4; 9 bases align to TRBD1. Trimming cost V 4 bases and J 10 bases; bases outside gene matches: 0. The CDR3 totals 12 residues. Germline V gene lookup returns CDR1 KGHDR and CDR2 SFDVKD. The DNA for the CDR3 is TGTGCCACCAGTGAGGACAGGGGAAAACTGTTTTTT. As protein: CATSEDRGKLFF.

This clonotype appeared a few times. The chain combines TRBV7-9 with TRBJ2-5; 10 nucleotides align to TRBD2. V lost 8 bases, J lost 11 bases, and 14 bases stayed unmatched. Germline lookup yields CDR1 SEHNR and CDR2 FQNEAQ (reference sequence). This CDR3 is 14 amino acids long. The CDR3 region is CASGGTSAHNEQYF. The CDR3 region has the DNA TGTGCCAGCGGGGGGACTAGCGCACACAATGAGCAGTACTTC. Full variable domain (outside the CDR3, taken from reference TRBV7-9 and TRBJ2-5): DTGVSQNPRHKITKRGQNVTFRCDPISEHNRLYWYRQTLGQGPEFLTYFQNEAQLEKSRLLSDRFSAERPKGSFSTLEIQRTEQGDSAMYLCASGGTSAHNEQYFGPGTRLLVL.

For this clonotype: The DNA is left out, because the CDR3 cannot be placed on it with certainty; the CDR3 is given as TCRdb lists it. The J gene is TRBJ2-5, the V gene TRBV27; TRBD2, the D gene given by the table, was not confirmed from the DNA. The CDR3 sequence runs 17 residues, both termini included. CDR1 is MNHEY, CDR2 SMNVEV, per germline (reference sequence). CDR3 residues: CASSSSGLAGGGGTQYF.

This clonotype was seen a handful of times. The chain employs TRBV10-2 and TRBJ2-1, with D maybe TRBD1 (6 bases). The CDR3 spans 13 residues. Trimming removed 8 bases at V and 9 bases at J, with 17 bases between. Germline lookup yields CDR1 WSHSY and CDR2 SAAADI. CDR3 coding DNA: TGCGCCAGCCTCGGAGGAAGCAGGGGTGAGCAGTTCTTC. This encodes CASLGGSRGEQFF.

The table lists this clonotype with many counts. The V gene is TRBV10-1, the J gene TRBJ2-5, with a tentative D call TRBD1 (5 bases). Germline loops: CDR1 WNHNN, CDR2 SYGVQD (reference sequence). Between the trimmed V and J ends, which lost 3 bases and 3 bases, there was a span of 23 bases. The CDR3 sequence is 18 residues long. CDR3 DNA sequence: TGCGCCAGCAGTGAAGGGGCAGGAGTCAAGGTCGCCAAAGAGACCCAGTACTTC. This sequence encodes CASSEGAGVKVAKETQYF.

The chain has TRBV20-1 and TRBJ1-5; 10 bases fit TRBD1. V was pared by 5 bases and J by 6 bases, with 10 bases of the junction left unmatched. CDR1 DFQATT and CDR2 SNEGSKA come from the germline V gene (reference sequence). This CDR3 spans 15 amino acids. The CDR3 loop reads CSAPIPGQGIQPQHF. The CDR3 DNA sequence: TGCAGTGCTCCTATACCGGGACAGGGGATTCAGCCCCAGCATTTT.

The J gene is TRBJ1-4, the V gene TRBV6-1; D remains ambiguous. Per germline, CDR1 MNHNS and CDR2 SASEGT. V shed 4 bases and J shed 0 bases, with 15 bases lying between them. The length of the CDR3 is 17 residues. CDR3 nucleotide sequence: TGTGCCAGCAGTGGCCCCAGGCGGGAAACAACTAATGAAAAACTGTTTTTT. It specifies CASSGPRRETTNEKLFF.

A few counts support this clonotype. This sequence joins TRBV12-3 or TRBV12-4 and TRBJ2-7; a weak D match, TRBD1 (5 bases). CDR3 length: 12 amino acids. Trimming removed 3 bases at V and 12 bases at J, with 15 bases between. Written as DNA, the CDR3 is TGTGCCAGCAGTTTGGGGCCGTCGGGCAGGTACTTC. Its translation is CASSLGPSGRYF.

Only a few counts were recorded for this clonotype. The J gene is TRBJ1-2, the V gene TRBV9; 12 bases agree with TRBD1. The CDR3 extends over 14 amino acids. In germline, CDR1 is SGDLS, CDR2 YYNGEE. The V gene end was trimmed by 8 bases and the J gene end by 7 bases; junction bases not matched to a gene: 9. CDR3 DNA sequence: TGTGCCAGTACCGCGGGACAGGGGGCGGTTGGCTACACCTTC. Translating it yields CASTAGQGAVGYTF.

The V call is TRBV20-1, the J call TRBJ2-7; weak D call: TRBD1 (5 bases). The J call is in doubt because the DNA end fits TRBJ2-5 better. The CDR3 is 11 residues long. Germline CDR1 DFQATT, CDR2 SNEGSKA (reference sequence). CDR3 coding DNA: TGCACCTCGCAGGGCCTAGAGACCCAGTACTTC. Translated: CTSQGLETQYF.

This clonotype has ten or more counts. This chain uses TRBV7-2 with TRBJ2-5; 8 nucleotides line up with TRBD2. CDR1 and CDR2 from the germline V gene are SGHTA and FQGNSA. The CDR3 spans 14 residues. V gave up 7 bases and J gave up 6 bases; unmatched junction bases: 10. Here the CDR3 reads CASTQRGGGQTQYF. In DNA, the CDR3 is TGTGCCAGCACTCAACGGGGGGGCGGGCAGACCCAGTACTTC.

As regards this clonotype: A much more abundant neighbour one base away suggests this may be a read error. J is TRBJ2-3 and V is TRBV24-1, with D perhaps matching TRBD2 (5 bases). Germline values: CDR1 KGHDR, CDR2 SFDVKD. The CDR3 covers 14 residues. Trimming removed 6 bases from V and 1 base from J, with 10 bases in between. Here the CDR3 reads CATSRGGRTDTQYF. Here the CDR3 DNA reads TGTGCCACCAGTCGTGGAGGACGCACAGATACGCAGTATTTT.

On this clonotype: This may stem from a read error, because a much larger clone lies one nucleotide away. V and J are TRBV5-5 and TRBJ1-5; 11 nucleotides line up with TRBD1. V shed 3 bases, J shed 5 bases, and the junction held 10 bases outside the gene matches. Germline V gene sequence: CDR1 SGHKS, CDR2 YYEKEE (reference sequence). CDR3 size: 17 residues. The CDR3 reads CASSSGGQGGRDQPQHF. The CDR3 region has the DNA TGTGCCAGCAGCTCCGGGGGACAGGGGGGAAGAGATCAGCCCCAGCATTTT. Full variable domain (missing parts from reference TRBV5-5 and TRBJ1-5): DAGVTQSPTHLIKTRGQQVTLRCSPISGHKSVSWYQQVLGQGPQFIFQYYEKEERGRGNFPDRFSARQFPNYSSELNVNALLLGDSALYLCASSSGGQGGRDQPQHFGDGTRLSIL.

As for this clonotype: This clone may be a read error of a much larger clone one base away. In this CDR3 the conserved last residue, phenylalanine or tryptophan, is missing, so a read error is likely. V is TRBV24-1 and J is TRBJ2-1, with 7 nucleotides matching TRBD2. The CDR3 runs to 15 residues. Germline CDR1 is KGHDR and CDR2 is SFDVKD. After removal of 3 bases from V and 4 bases from J, the junction contained 5 bases not matched to a gene. The CDR3 loop is CATSDPAGLYNEQFC. The CDR3 DNA reads TGTGCCACCAGTGATCCAGCGGGGTTATACAATGAGCAGTTCTGC.

The sample holds a few counts of this clonotype. The genes are TRBV5-6 and TRBJ2-4; D remains ambiguous. The CDR3 is 12 amino acids. Germline V gives CDR1 SGHDT, CDR2 YYEEEE. The V end lost 0 bases, the J end lost 9 bases, and 7 bases lay between the germline ends. CDR3 nucleotides: TGTGCCAGCAGCTTGGGTTACGCCATTCAGTACTTC. Translating it yields CASSLGYAIQYF.

This chain uses TRBV18 with TRBJ2-1; D may be TRBD2 (6 bases). Germline CDR1 reads KGHSH; CDR2 reads LQKENI. This CDR3 has 14 residues. V lost 3 bases, J lost 6 bases, and 12 bases lay in between. CDR3 residues: CASSPGGPSNEQFF. Written as DNA, the CDR3 is TGTGCCAGCTCACCCGGAGGGCCCAGCAATGAGCAGTTCTTC.